The TCR beta chain under discussion was sequenced for a study of siplizumab effects on memory and regulatory T cells. Study-level points and caveats: Unstimulated subsets contained matches for only a minor fraction of alloreactive clones. Roughly 75-95% of proliferating CD4+ or CD8+ clones defied assignment to a naive or memory phenotype. Where siplizumab was present, mappable alloreactive CD4+ clones averaged 68.8% Treg-derived, compared with 25% to 30% in controls.

The germline gives CDR1 SGHNT, CDR2 YENEEA. V was clipped by 2 bases and J by 10 bases; unmatched bases: 11. This CDR3 is 15 amino acids long. Generated by immunoSEQ multiplex PCR, the TCRdb table keeps only in-frame clones and is missing some. The data show around 100,000 clones, about 91% seen once. Notes on this clone: The target antigen is unknown.

The source material was Tregs sorted from blood. This rearrangement joins TRBV11-3 to TRBJ2-1; 7 positions match TRBD2. The receptor was derived from a human donor in good health. This CDR3 reads CASSLSAGPLREQFF. In DNA, the CDR3 is TGTGCCAGCAGCTTATCAGCGGGACCCCTAAGGGAGCAGTTCTTC.